This T cell receptor (beta chain) was captured in a study of low-dose radiotherapy and immunotherapy resistance in tumors. This clonotype was recorded many times. The junction and the germline gene differ at one end; a read error may be behind it. With a V-primer adapter and a constant-region primer, TCRs were amplified for roughly 18 PCR cycles. TCRdb processed the reads anew with MiXCR; each CDR3 protein has one entry. The table lists about 46,000 distinct CDR3 sequences, approximately 12% of them singletons. The CDR3 is made up of 14 amino acids. CDR1 is DFQATT, CDR2 SNEGSKA, per germline (reference sequence). This sample's time point: before trial treatment. Nivolumab, ipilimumab, aspirin, low-dose cyclophosphamide and low-dose radiotherapy were given to donors.

The chain couples TRBV20-1 to TRBJ1-4; D is unclear. This specimen was PBMCs, taken before treatment. The source is a female donor with ovarian cancer. The CDR3 here is CSADSFGTHEKLFF. The CDR3 bases are TGCAGTGCCGACTCCTTCGGAACTCATGAAAAACTGTTTTTT.